This entry describes one TCR beta chain. Antigen: not known. The table came from immunoSEQ multiplex PCR; TCRdb's copy has only in-frame clones and leaves some out. In the table there are around 85,000 clones, around 86% of which are singletons. The data derive from a study of T cell responses to AZD1222 COVID-19 vaccine. Study-level results: The repertoires were collected only after the peak T cell response.

Germline lookup yields CDR1 SNHLY and CDR2 FYNNEI. Trimming cost V 1 base and J 7 bases; bases outside gene matches: 5. There are 15 residues in the CDR3. The TCR sequence derives from an adult in good health. This specimen was peripheral blood, taken on day 0 of AZD1222 vaccination. The rearrangement joins TRBV2 to TRBJ2-1, with 9 positions matching TRBD2. CDR3 region: CASSEGLAGWNEQFF. CDR3 sequence (DNA): TGTGCCAGCAGTGAAGGCCTAGCGGGATGGAATGAGCAGTTCTTC. The whole variable domain, remainder taken from reference TRBV2 and TRBJ2-1, is EPEVTQTPSHQVTQMGQEVILRCVPISNHLYFYWYRQILGQKVEFLVSFYNNEISEKSEIFDDQFSVERPDGSNFTLKIRSTKLEDSAMYFCASSEGLAGWNEQFFGPGTRLTVL.